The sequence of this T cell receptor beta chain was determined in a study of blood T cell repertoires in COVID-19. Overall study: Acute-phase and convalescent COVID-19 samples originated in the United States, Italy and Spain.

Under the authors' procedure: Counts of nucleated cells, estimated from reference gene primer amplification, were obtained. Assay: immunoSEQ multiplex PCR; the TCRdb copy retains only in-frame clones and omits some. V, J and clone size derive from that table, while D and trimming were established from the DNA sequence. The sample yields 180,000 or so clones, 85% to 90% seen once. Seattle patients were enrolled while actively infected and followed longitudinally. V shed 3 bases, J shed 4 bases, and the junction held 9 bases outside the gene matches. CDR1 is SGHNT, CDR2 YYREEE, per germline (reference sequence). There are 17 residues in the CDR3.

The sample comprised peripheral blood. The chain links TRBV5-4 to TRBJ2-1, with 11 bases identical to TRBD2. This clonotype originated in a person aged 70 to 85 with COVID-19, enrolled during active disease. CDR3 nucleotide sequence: TGTGCCAGCAGCTCGGGGGGGACTAGCGGCATGTACAATGAGCAGTTCTTC. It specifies CASSSGGTSGMYNEQFF.